This TCR beta chain originates from a study of T cells after yellow fever vaccination. V lost 0 bases and J lost 6, with 9 bases in between. This CDR3 is built from 13 residues. Germline V gene lookup returns CDR1 SGDLS and CDR2 YYNGEE. Conversion of TCR transcripts into cDNA relied on 5'RACE template switching, which added a universal primer site and UMIs. TCRdb recomputed calls from the 5' RACE reads with MiXCR, one row per CDR3 protein. The data contain 250,000 to 300,000 distinct CDR3 sequences, 8.7% of them singletons. V is TRBV9 and J is TRBJ1-1; D is unclear. This clonotype was obtained from a man between 18 and 29 years old who received the YFV17D yellow fever vaccine. The input for sequencing was CD4+ T cells sorted from PBMCs, taken 5 days after the yellow fever booster vaccination. The CDR3 bases are TGTGCCAGCAGCGTAGCTACGACCTCTGAAGCTTTCTTT. Protein product: CASSVATTSEAFF.